The rows below give T cell receptor beta chains drawn from one sample of a study of OX40 agonist ivuxolimab in advanced cancers. Measured with immunoSEQ multiplex PCR; TCRdb has only the in-frame clones, and not every one. In the table there are approximately 42,000 clones, over 75% of which are singletons. The sample here was CD4+ or CD8+ T cells sorted from blood, taken in a trial of the OX40 agonist ivuxolimab. Every receptor here comes from an adult with an advanced solid tumor such as melanoma, head and neck, liver or kidney cancer. Both conserved end residues are trimmed from each CDR3.

TRBV4-3 | 13 | ASRSSGRDTDTQY
TRBV7-9 | 8 | ASKKKEQY
TRBV30 | 11 | AFYRGGLGELF
TRBV5-1 | 12 | ASRRLAGAYEQY
TRBV7-9 | 17 | ASSLEAGQGSAYNSPLH
TRBV7-8 | 14 | ASLPGPFRGGYEQY
TRBV6-5 | 11 | ASSYSERDVTF
TRBV6-1 | 12 | ASSEGGSITEAF
TRBV30 | 11 | AWRGDSYQPQH
TRBV11-2 | 13 | ASSPIRRGQETQY
TRBV5-5 | 14 | ASSGLGAVGANVLT
TRBV18 | 12 | ASATGTDNSPLH
TRBV21-1 | 13 | ATESRDTPFTEAF